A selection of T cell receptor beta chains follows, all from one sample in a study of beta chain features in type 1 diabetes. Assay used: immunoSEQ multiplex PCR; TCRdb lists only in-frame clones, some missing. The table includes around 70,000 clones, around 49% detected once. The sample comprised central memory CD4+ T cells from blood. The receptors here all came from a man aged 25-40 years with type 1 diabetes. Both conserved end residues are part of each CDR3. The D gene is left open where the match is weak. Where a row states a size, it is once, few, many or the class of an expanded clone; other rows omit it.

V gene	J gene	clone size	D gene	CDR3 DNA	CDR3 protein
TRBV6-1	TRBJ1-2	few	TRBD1	TGTGCCAGCAGAGGGGACCGGGACAGAATCTATGGCTACACCTTC	CASRGDRDRIYGYTF
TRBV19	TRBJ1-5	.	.	TGTGCCAGTAGTCCGATGGACTTTAATCAGCCCCAGCATTTT	CASSPMDFNQPQHF
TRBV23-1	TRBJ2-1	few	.	TGCGCCAGAGATCTAGCTTCCTCCTACAATGAGCAGTTCTTC	CARDLASSYNEQFF
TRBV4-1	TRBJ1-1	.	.	TGCGCCAGCAGCCAAGGCCCTAACCAGGGATTACTTAACACTGAAGCTTTCTTT	CASSQGPNQGLLNTEAFF
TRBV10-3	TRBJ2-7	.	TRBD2	TGTGCCATCAGCGGGTGGGCGGGAGACGAGCAGTACTTC	CAISGWAGDEQYF
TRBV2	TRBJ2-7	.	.	TGTGCCAGCAGTGAGAAGCTAGAGCAGTACTTC	CASSEKLEQYF
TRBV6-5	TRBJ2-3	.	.	TGTGCCAGCAGTTCCCCGGGTAGCACAGATACGCAGTATTTT	CASSSPGSTDTQYF
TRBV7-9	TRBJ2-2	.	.	TGTGCCAGCAGCTCGACAGAACCCACCGGGGAGCTGTTTTTT	CASSSTEPTGELFF
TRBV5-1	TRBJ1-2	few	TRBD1	TGCGCCAGCAGCATGGACCCGACAGGGGCAGGTGGCTACACCTTC	CASSMDPTGAGGYTF
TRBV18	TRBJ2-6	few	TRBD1	TGTGCCAGCTCACCCCCCGCCAGGGGGATGACTGGGGCCAACGTCCTGACTTTC	CASSPPARGMTGANVLTF
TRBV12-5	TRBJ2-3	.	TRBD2	TGTGCTAGTGGTTTGGTACCCGACGGGGTTACTGGACTAGATAGCACAGATACGCAGTATTTT	CASGLVPDGVTGLDSTDTQYF
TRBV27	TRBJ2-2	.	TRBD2	TGTGCCAGCAGTTTATTGGGAGTTCTAGCGGGGGGGCATGGCGGGGAGCTGTTTTTT	CASSLLGVLAGGHGGELFF
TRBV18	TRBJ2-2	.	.	TGTGCCAGCTCACCCCTAACCCCGACGGGCACCGGGGAGCTGTTTTTT	CASSPLTPTGTGELFF
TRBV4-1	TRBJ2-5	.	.	TGCGCCAGCAGCCAAGACGGGGTCCGAGAGACCCAGTACTTC	CASSQDGVRETQYF
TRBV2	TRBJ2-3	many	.	TGTGCCAGCAGTGCGTTACCTAGTTCAGATACGCAGTATTTT	CASSALPSSDTQYF
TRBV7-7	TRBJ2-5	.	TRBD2	TGTGCCAGCAGCTTAGGTGGGACTAGCGGGACCCAAGAGACCCAGTACTTC	CASSLGGTSGTQETQYF
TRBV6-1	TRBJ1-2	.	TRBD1	TGTGCCAGCAACCTCGCGGGACAGGGAAGCGGCTACACCTTC	CASNLAGQGSGYTF
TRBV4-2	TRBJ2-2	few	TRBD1	TGTGCCAGCAGCGCACAACAGGGGGGCGTCCCCGGGGAGCTGTTTTTT	CASSAQQGGVPGELFF
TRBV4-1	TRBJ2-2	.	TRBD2	TGCGCCAGCAGCCAAGATCGGGAACGGGAGGGCCGGGGCACCGGGGAGCTGTTTTTT	CASSQDREREGRGTGELFF
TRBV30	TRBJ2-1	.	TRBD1	TGTGCCTGGAGCCTCGGGACAGACCTAAGTAATGAGCAGTTCTTC	CAWSLGTDLSNEQFF
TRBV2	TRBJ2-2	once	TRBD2	TGTGCCATACAGAGCGGGGCGAACACCGGGGAGCTGTTTTTT	CAIQSGANTGELFF
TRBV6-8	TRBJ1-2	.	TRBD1	TGTGCCAGCATCTCAGGACAGGACCTACCTCTATGGCGCTACACCTTC	CASISGQDLPLWRYTF
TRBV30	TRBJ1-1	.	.	TGTGCCTGGGGGGGCAGGGAAGCTTTCTTT	CAWGGREAFF
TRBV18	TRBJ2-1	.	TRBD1	TGTGCCAGCTCACCTCTTGGGACAGGTGACAATGAGCAGTTCTTC	CASSPLGTGDNEQFF
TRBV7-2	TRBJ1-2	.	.	TGTGCCAGCAGCTTAGCGGAGGTGGGGGCAAGCTACACCTTC	CASSLAEVGASYTF
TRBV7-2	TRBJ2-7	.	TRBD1	TGTGCCAGCAGCTTGCTACGGGACAGGGTTTACGAGCAGTACTTC	CASSLLRDRVYEQYF
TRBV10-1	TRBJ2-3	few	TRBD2	TGCGCCAGCAACGTGGCGGGAGGGCGGGATACGCAGTATTTT	CASNVAGGRDTQYF
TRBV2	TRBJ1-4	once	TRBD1	TGTGCCACACAGGGACAGAACCATGAAAAACTGTTTTTT	CATQGQNHEKLFF
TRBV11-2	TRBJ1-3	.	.	TGTGCCAGCAGCTTAGGCAGGGAGGACACCATATATTTT	CASSLGREDTIYF
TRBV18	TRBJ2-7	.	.	TGTGCCAGCTCACCTGAGTCAGGAAGGTTCTACGAGCAGTACTTC	CASSPESGRFYEQYF
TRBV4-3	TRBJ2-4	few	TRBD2	TGCGCCAGCAGCCAAGAGGGGACTAGCGGGAGACCCAACCAATACTTC	CASSQEGTSGRPNQYF
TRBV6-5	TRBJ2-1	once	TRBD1	TGTGCCAGCAGTCCGACAGGGAGCTCCTACAATGAGCAGTTCTTC	CASSPTGSSYNEQFF
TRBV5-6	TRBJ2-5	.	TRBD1	TGTGCCAGCAGCGCCGCCGGGACAGGGACAGAGACCCAGTACTTC	CASSAAGTGTETQYF
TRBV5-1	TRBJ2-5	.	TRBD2	TGCGCCAGCAGCTCCAACCGTCTAGCGGGGGAAGAGACCCAGTACTTC	CASSSNRLAGEETQYF
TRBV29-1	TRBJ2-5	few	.	TGCAGCGTTGAGTTATCAAGGGGCGCTGGGGAGACCCAGTACTTC	CSVELSRGAGETQYF
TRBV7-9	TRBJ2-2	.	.	TGTGCCAGCAGCTTAGCACAGGGACCTATGAACACCGGGGAGCTGTTTTTT	CASSLAQGPMNTGELFF
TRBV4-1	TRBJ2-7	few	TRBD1	TGCGCCAGCAGCCATGATCTCCCGGGACAGGCTATCTACGAGCAGTACTTC	CASSHDLPGQAIYEQYF